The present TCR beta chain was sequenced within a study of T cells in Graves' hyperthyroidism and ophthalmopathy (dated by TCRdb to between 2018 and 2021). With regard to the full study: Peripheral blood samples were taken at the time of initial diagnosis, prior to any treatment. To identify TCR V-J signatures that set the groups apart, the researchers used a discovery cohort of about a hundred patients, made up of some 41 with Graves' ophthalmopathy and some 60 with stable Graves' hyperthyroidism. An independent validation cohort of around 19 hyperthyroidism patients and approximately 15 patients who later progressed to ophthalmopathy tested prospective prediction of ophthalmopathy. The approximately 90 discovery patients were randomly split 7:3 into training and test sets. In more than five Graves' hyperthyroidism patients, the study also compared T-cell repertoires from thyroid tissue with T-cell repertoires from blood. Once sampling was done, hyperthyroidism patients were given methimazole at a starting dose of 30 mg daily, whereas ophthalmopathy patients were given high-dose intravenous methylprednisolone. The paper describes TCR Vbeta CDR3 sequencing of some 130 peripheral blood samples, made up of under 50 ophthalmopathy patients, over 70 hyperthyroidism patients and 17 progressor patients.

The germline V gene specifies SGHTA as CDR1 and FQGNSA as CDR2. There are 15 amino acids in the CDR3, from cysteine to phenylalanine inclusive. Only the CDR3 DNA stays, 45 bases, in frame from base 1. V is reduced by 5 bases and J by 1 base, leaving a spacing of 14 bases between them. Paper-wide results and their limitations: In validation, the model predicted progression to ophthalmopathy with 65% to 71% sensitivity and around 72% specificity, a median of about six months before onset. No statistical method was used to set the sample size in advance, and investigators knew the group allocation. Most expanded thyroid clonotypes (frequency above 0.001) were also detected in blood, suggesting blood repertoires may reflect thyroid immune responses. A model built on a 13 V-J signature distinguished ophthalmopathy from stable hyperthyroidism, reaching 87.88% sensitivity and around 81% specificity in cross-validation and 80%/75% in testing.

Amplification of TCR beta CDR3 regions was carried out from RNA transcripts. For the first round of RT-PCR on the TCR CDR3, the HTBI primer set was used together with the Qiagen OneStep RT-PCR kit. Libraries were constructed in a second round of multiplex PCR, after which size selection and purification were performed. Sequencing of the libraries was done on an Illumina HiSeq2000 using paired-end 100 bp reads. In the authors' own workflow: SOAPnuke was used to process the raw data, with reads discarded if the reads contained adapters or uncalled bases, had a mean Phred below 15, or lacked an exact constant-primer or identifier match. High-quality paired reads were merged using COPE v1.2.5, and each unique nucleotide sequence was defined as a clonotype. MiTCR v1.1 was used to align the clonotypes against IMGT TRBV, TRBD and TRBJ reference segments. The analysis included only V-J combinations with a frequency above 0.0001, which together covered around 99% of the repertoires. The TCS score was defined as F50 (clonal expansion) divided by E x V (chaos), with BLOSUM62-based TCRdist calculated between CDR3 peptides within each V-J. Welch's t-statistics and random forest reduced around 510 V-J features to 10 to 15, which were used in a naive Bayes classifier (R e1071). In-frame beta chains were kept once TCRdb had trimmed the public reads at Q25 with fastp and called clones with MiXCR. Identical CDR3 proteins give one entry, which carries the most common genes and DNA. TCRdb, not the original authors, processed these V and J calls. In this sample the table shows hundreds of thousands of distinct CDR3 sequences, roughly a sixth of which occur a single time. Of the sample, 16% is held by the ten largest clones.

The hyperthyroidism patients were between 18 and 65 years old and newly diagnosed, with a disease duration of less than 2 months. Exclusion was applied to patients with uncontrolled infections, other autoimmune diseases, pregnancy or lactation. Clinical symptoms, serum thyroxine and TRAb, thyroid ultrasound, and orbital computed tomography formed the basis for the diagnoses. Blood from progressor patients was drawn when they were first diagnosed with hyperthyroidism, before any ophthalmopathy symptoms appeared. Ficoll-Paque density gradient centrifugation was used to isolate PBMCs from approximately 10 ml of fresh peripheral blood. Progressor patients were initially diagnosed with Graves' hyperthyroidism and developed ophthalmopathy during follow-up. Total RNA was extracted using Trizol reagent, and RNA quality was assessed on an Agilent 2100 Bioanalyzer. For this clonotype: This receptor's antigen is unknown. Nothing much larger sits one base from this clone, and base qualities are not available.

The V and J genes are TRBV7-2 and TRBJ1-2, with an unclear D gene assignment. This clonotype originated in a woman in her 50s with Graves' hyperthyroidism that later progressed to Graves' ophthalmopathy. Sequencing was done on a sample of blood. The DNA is TGTGCCAGCAGCCCCTCCGCTAGGGATAACTATGGCTACACCTTC. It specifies CASSPSARDNYGYTF.